The 21 T cell receptor beta chains presented below share a single source sample, sequenced in a study of human CD8 memory T cell subsets. UMI-labeled 5' RACE generated the TCR beta libraries. TCRdb re-called the 5' RACE reads and catalogs CDR3 proteins one per entry, DNA excluded. The repertoire table contains about 6,200 distinct CDR3 sequences. The sequencing sample was made of CD8+ effector memory T cells (TEM) sorted from PBMCs. Subset described: effector memory CD8 T cells, CCR7- CD45RO+ CD95+. All receptors derive from a human donor in good health.

V is TRBV5-4 and J is TRBJ2-2; lacking DNA, the TRBD1 call made by TCRdb goes unchecked. The CDR3 extends over 16 amino acids. Germline lookup yields CDR1 SGHNT and CDR2 YYREEE (reference sequence). The CDR3 is CASSASGTGYTGELFF.

The chain carries TRBV24-1 and TRBJ2-3; the TCRdb D gene call, TRBD1, has no DNA to confirm it. CDR3 length: 14 residues. From germline, CDR1 is KGHDR and CDR2 SFDVKD. The CDR3 loop is CATSDRGGTDTQYF.

This chain joins TRBV6-2 or TRBV6-3 and TRBJ1-1; as DNA is missing, the TRBD1 call by TCRdb cannot be tested. Germline assignment: CDR1 MNHEY and CDR2 SVGEGT. The CDR3 runs 13 residues. The CDR3 reads CASSQGLGTEAFF.

The CDR3: CAISASSGDRTDTQYF. The chain carries TRBV10-3 and TRBJ2-3; the TRBD2 assignment by TCRdb is unverifiable without DNA. Germline V gene data show CDR1 as ENHRY and CDR2 as SYGVKD. The CDR3 has 16 residues.

The chain links TRBV12-3 or TRBV12-4 to TRBJ2-1; the D call of TRBD1 rests on TCRdb alone, since no DNA is present to check it. CDR3 length: 14 residues. Here the CDR3 reads CASRPGTGNNEQFF.

The gene calls are TRBV7-9 and TRBJ2-5; TCRdb lists TRBD1, though no DNA is available to test this call. This CDR3 has 14 amino acids. CDR1 is SEHNR and CDR2 is FQNEAQ in the germline V gene (reference sequence). CDR3 amino acids: CASSLPTGQETQYF.

The chain recombines TRBV24-1 with TRBJ1-2. The V gene's germline CDR1 is KGHDR and CDR2 SFDVKD. The CDR3 loop spans 14 amino acids. The CDR3 is CATSDLTVNYGYTF.

The chain combines TRBV19 with TRBJ1-1; no DNA is available, so the TRBD1 call from TCRdb remains unchecked. The germline gives CDR1 LNHDA, CDR2 SQIVND (reference sequence). The CDR3 is 13 residues long. CDR3 amino acids: CASTPTGNTEAFF.

By frequency, this clonotype registers medium-sized. The chain is built from TRBV28 and TRBJ2-3; TCRdb lists TRBD1, though no DNA is available to test this call. The CDR3 loop spans 16 amino acids. Germline CDR1 is MDHEN and CDR2 is SYDVKM. CDR3: CASSLFGGRTTDTQYF.

This chain links TRBV12-3 or TRBV12-4 with TRBJ2-2. The CDR3 has 12 residues. CDR3 loop: CASSLNTGELFF.

The chain joins TRBV10-3 to TRBJ2-7; no DNA is available, so the TRBD2 call from TCRdb remains unchecked. Germline CDR1 is ENHRY and CDR2 is SYGVKD. There are 19 residues in the CDR3. CDR3 sequence reads: CAISENAVAGGPGSYEQYF.

The chain's CDR3 is CASSDSAGEADTQYF. V and J are TRBV6-4 and TRBJ2-3; TCRdb returns TRBD2, unconfirmable since there is no DNA. Germline CDR1 reads MRHNA; CDR2 reads SNTAGT. The CDR3 length is 15 residues.

The chain combines TRBV25-1 with TRBJ2-1; TCRdb designates TRBD2, a call that cannot be tested without DNA. The CDR3 spans 19 residues. Per the germline V gene, CDR1 is MGHDK and CDR2 is SYGVNS. CDR3 protein: CASSDLLSEGIASYNEQFF.

The chain couples TRBV6-5 to TRBJ2-3; no DNA is available, so the TRBD2 call from TCRdb remains unchecked. Germline assignment: CDR1 MNHEY and CDR2 SVGAGI. The CDR3 is 15 residues long. CDR3 residues: CASSVSLAGPDTQYF.

This chain uses TRBV6-1 with TRBJ1-5. Germline CDR1 MNHNS, CDR2 SASEGT. This CDR3 is built from 14 residues. This chain's CDR3 is CASSERSENQPQHF.

V and J are TRBV19 and TRBJ2-7; the TCRdb D gene call, TRBD1, has no DNA to confirm it. This CDR3 is built from 13 residues. Germline CDR1 LNHDA, CDR2 SQIVND (reference sequence). CDR3 residues: CASGQGGSYEQYF.

The chain couples TRBV7-2 to TRBJ1-2. This CDR3 region has 16 residues. Per germline, CDR1 SGHTA and CDR2 FQGNSA. CDR3 residues: CASSPREGQGGYGYTF.

This chain uses TRBV19 with TRBJ1-1. The CDR3 has 14 residues. The V gene's germline CDR1 is LNHDA and CDR2 SQIVND (reference sequence). The CDR3 sequence: CASSGTSRDTEAFF. The whole variable domain, remainder taken from reference TRBV19 and TRBJ1-1, is DGGITQSPKYLFRKEGQNVTLSCEQNLNHDAMYWYRQDPGQGLRLIYYSQIVNDFQKGDIAEGYSVSREKKESFPLTVTSAQKNPTAFYLCASSGTSRDTEAFFGQGTRLTVV.

Frequency places this clonotype as medium-sized. The chain employs TRBV7-9 and TRBJ1-1; checking the TCRdb D call of TRBD1 is not possible without DNA. The CDR3 is made up of 15 amino acids. Germline-derived CDR1 and CDR2 are SEHNR and FQNEAQ (reference sequence). The CDR3 loop reads CASSPLTGMNTEAFF.

This rearrangement joins TRBV6-1 to TRBJ2-3. The germline gives CDR1 MNHNS, CDR2 SASEGT. CDR3 length equals 15 residues. The CDR3 loop reads CASSEAASGPDTQYF.

The V gene is TRBV7-8, the J gene TRBJ1-6. The CDR3 totals 16 residues. CDR1 and CDR2 from the germline V gene are SGHVS and FQNEAQ. This CDR3 is CASSPAEVSYNSPLHF.